Given below is one TCR beta chain in context. The authors' processing: Nucleated cell counts were estimated from reference gene primer amplification. Generated by immunoSEQ multiplex PCR, the TCRdb table keeps only in-frame clones and is missing some. D and trimming were read from the DNA, whereas the V and J calls and clone size are those reported in that table. The repertoire has 150,000 or so clones, 82% of them found once; the top ten carry roughly 20%. This entry is derived from a study of blood T cell repertoires in COVID-19. Background on the study: Spain, Italy and the United States supplied samples that represented acute and convalescent COVID-19. T cells, B-cell-depleted T cells, or PBMCs supplied cDNA or gDNA.

The V and J ends lost 2 bases and 2 bases respectively, with 11 bases between them. The CDR3 is made up of 15 amino acids. Germline V CDR1 and CDR2: MNHEY, SVGAGI. V gene TRBV6-5 combines with J gene TRBJ2-3, with D hard to call. Sequences were obtained from peripheral blood. The clonotype was recovered from an elderly woman with acute or convalescent COVID-19. CDR3 protein: CASSYPTATTDTQYF. The CDR3 DNA reads TGTGCCAGCAGTTACCCAACAGCTACCACAGATACGCAGTATTTT.